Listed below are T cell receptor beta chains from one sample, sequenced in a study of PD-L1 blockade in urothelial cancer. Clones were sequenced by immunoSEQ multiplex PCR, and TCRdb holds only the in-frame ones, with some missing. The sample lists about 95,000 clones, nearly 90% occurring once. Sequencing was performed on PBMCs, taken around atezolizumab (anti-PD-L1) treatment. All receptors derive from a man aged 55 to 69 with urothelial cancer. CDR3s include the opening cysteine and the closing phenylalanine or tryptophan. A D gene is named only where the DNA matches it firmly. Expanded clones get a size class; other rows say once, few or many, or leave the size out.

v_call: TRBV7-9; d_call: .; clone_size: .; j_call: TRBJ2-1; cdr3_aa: CASSTNAGVNEQFF; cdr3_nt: TGTGCCAGCAGCACAAATGCGGGCGTCAATGAGCAGTTCTTC
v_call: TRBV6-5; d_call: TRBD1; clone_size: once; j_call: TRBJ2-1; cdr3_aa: CASRPGQGYNEQFF; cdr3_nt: TGTGCCAGCAGGCCGGGACAGGGCTACAATGAGCAGTTCTTC
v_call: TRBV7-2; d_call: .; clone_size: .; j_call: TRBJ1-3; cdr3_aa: CASSLLAAGSGNTIYF; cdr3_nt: TGTGCCAGCAGCTTATTGGCCGCAGGGTCTGGAAACACCATATATTTT
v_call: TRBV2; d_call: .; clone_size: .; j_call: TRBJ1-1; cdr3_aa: CATTVSWPGTEAFF; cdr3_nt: TGTGCCACCACTGTCAGTTGGCCGGGCACTGAAGCTTTCTTT
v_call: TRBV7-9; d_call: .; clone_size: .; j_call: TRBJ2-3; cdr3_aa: CASRKGDTQYF; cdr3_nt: TGTGCCAGCAGGAAGGGGGATACGCAGTATTTT
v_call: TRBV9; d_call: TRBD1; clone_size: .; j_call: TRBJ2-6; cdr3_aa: CASSVTGTARSGANVLTF; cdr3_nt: TGTGCCAGCAGCGTCACCGGGACAGCTAGATCTGGGGCCAACGTCCTGACTTTC
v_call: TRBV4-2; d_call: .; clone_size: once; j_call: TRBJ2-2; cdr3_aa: CASTSGMRVTGELFF; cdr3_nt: TGTGCCAGCACATCAGGGATGCGCGTCACCGGGGAGCTGTTTTTT
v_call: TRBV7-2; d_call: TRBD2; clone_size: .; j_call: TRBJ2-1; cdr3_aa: CASSLLAGYNEQFF; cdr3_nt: TGTGCCAGCAGCTTACTAGCGGGGTACAATGAGCAGTTCTTC
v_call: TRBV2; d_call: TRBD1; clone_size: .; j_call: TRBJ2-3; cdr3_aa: CASSASTGATDTQYF; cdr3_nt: TGTGCCAGCAGTGCATCGACAGGGGCCACAGATACGCAGTATTTT
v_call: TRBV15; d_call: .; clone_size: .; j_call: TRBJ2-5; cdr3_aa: CATSRGQRAQETQYF; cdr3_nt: TGTGCCACCAGCCGGGGACAAAGAGCCCAAGAGACCCAGTACTTC
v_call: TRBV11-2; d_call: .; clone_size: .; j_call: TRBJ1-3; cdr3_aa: CASSLEQSSGNTIYF; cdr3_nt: TGTGCCAGCAGCTTAGAACAGAGCTCTGGAAACACCATATATTTT
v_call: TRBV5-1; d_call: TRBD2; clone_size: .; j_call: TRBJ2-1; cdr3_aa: CASSLSGAGVYNEQFF; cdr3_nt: TGCGCCAGCAGCCTCTCTGGAGCGGGGGTATACAATGAGCAGTTCTTC
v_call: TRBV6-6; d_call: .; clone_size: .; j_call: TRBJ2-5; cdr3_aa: CASGGGAETQYF; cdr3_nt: TGTGCCAGCGGTGGAGGTGCAGAGACCCAGTACTTC
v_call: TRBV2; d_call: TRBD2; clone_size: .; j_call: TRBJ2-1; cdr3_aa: CASSDLLAGTNEQFF; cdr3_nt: TGTGCCAGCAGTGATTTGCTAGCGGGAACTAATGAGCAGTTCTTC
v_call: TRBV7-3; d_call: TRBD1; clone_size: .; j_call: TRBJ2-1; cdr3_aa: CASSFTGENNEQFF; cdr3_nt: TGTGCCAGCAGCTTCACAGGGGAAAACAATGAGCAGTTCTTC
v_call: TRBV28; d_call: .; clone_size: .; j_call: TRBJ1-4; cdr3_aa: CASSFNPGLGEKLFF; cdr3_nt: TGTGCCAGCAGTTTTAACCCAGGGTTGGGTGAAAAACTGTTTTTT
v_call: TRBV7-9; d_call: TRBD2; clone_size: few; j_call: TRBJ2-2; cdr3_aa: CASSSPSGANTGELFF; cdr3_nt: TGTGCCAGCAGCAGCCCTAGCGGTGCGAACACCGGGGAGCTGTTTTTT
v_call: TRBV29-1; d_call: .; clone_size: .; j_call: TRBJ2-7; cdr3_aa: CSVYTSTEYEQYF; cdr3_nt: TGCAGCGTGTACACGTCGACAGAGTACGAGCAGTACTTC
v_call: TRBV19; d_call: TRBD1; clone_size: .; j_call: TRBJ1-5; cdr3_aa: CASTGGRNQPQHF; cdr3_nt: TGTGCCAGCACAGGGGGACGCAATCAGCCCCAGCATTTT
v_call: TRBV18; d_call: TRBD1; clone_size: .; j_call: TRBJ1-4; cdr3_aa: CASSQGGTGAEKLFF; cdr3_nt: TGTGCCAGCTCCCAAGGCGGGACAGGGGCTGAAAAACTGTTTTTT
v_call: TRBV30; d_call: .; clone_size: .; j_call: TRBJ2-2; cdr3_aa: CAWRPLDTGELFF; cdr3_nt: TGTGCCTGGAGACCCCTAGACACCGGGGAGCTGTTTTTT
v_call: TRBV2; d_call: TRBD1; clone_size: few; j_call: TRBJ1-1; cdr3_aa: CASSVRDRGLAFF; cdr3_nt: TGTGCCAGCAGTGTTCGGGACAGGGGGCTAGCTTTCTTT
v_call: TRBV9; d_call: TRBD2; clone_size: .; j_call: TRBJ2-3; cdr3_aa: CASSPRLAGALTDTQYF; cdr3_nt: TGTGCCAGCAGCCCCCGACTAGCGGGGGCGCTCACAGATACGCAGTATTTT
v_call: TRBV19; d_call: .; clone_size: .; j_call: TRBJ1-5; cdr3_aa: CAGGQGNQPQHF; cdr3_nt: TGTGCCGGGGGCCAGGGGAATCAGCCCCAGCATTTT
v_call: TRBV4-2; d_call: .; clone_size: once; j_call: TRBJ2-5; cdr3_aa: CASSQEASLPTQYF; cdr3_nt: TGTGCCAGCAGCCAAGAGGCTAGCTTACCTACCCAGTACTTC
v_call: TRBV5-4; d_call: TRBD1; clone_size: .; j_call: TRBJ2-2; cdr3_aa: CASSLPEVGGAGELFF; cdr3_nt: TGTGCCAGCAGCTTGCCGGAGGTAGGGGGCGCCGGGGAGCTGTTTTTT
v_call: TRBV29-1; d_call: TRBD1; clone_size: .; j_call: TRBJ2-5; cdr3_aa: CSVEGRQGAGETQYF; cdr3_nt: TGCAGCGTTGAAGGGAGGCAGGGGGCCGGGGAGACCCAGTACTTC
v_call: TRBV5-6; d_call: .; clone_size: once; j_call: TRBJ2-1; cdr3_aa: CASSSGAYNEQFF; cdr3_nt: TGTGCCAGCAGCTCAGGGGCGTACAATGAGCAGTTCTTC
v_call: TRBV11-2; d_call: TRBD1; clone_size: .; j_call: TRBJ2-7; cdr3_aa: CASSYPGTGVREQYF; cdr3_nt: TGTGCCAGCAGCTACCCCGGGACAGGGGTCCGCGAGCAGTACTTC
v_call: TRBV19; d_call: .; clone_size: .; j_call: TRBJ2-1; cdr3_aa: CASRGGFPIPNEQFF; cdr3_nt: TGTGCCAGTAGGGGGGGATTCCCTATTCCCAATGAGCAGTTCTTC
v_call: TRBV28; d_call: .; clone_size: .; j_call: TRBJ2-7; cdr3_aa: CASCGSIQWGLYEQYF; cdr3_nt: TGTGCCAGCTGCGGATCGATCCAATGGGGACTTTACGAGCAGTACTTT
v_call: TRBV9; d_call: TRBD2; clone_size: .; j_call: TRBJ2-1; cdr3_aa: CASSVGLAGGNGNHEQFF; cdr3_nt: TGTGCCAGCAGCGTCGGCCTAGCGGGAGGGAACGGTAACCATGAGCAGTTCTTC